The 7 T cell receptor beta chains reported below all come from one sample, sequenced in a study of shared clonotypes between healthy human individuals. The protocol was immunoSEQ multiplex PCR, while the TCRdb copy is restricted to in-frame clones and leaves out a portion. Among some 500,000 clones listed, about 96% were seen once. Material for sequencing was naive CD4+ T cells sorted from blood. Subset specified: CD45RA+ positively selected. The receptors originated from a woman aged 30 to 39 in good health.

This chain joins TRBV5-1 and TRBJ1-4, with TRBD1 identical over 7 bases. CDR1 and CDR2 (germline): SGHRS, YFSETQ. This CDR3 contains 15 residues. The junction had 5 bases not matched to a gene; V was cut back by 4 bases and J by 2 bases. The chain's CDR3 is CASSPGTVTNEKLFF. CDR3 nucleotides: TGCGCCAGCAGCCCTGGGACAGTCACTAATGAAAAACTGTTTTTT.

This chain connects TRBV11-2 to TRBJ2-5; TRBD1 agrees at 10 bases. Germline CDR1 SGHAT, CDR2 FQNNGV. There are 15 residues in the CDR3. J lost 5 bases, V lost 5 bases, and 8 bases had no gene match. CDR3 bases: TGTGCCAGCAGCGATCTGGGGACAGGGGTCGAGACCCAGTACTTC. It specifies CASSDLGTGVETQYF. Based on the CDR3 plus reference TRBV11-2 and TRBJ2-5, the full variable domain is EAGVAQSPRYKIIEKRQSVAFWCNPISGHATLYWYQQILGQGPKLLIQFQNNGVVDDSQLPKDRFSAERLKGVDSTLKIQPAKLEDSAVYLCASSDLGTGVETQYFGPGTRLLVL.

The chain uses TRBV7-2 and TRBJ2-1; the match to TRBD2 covers 8 bases. Germline CDR1 SGHTA, CDR2 FQGNSA. The CDR3 contains 17 residues. V lost 2 bases to trimming and J lost 3 bases; unmatched junction nucleotides: 9. CDR3 sequence (DNA): TGTGCCAGCAGCTTACGGGCTAGCGGGCCCCGCTACAATGAGCAGTTCTTC. This gives the protein CASSLRASGPRYNEQFF.

The chain uses TRBV5-4 and TRBJ1-2; 8 bases map to TRBD1. Losses at the gene ends were 5 bases for V and 6 bases for J; bases not matched to a gene: 9. Per the germline V gene, CDR1 is SGHNT and CDR2 is YYREEE (reference sequence). This CDR3 is built from 14 residues. The CDR3 region is CASRSMGQVHGYTF. As DNA, the CDR3 is TGTGCCAGCAGAAGCATGGGACAGGTGCATGGCTACACCTTC.

This chain uses TRBV18 with TRBJ1-4; a weak D match, TRBD1 (5 bases). V was clipped by 1 base and J by 8 bases, with 11 bases between them. CDR3 length: 14 amino acids. Per the germline V gene, CDR1 is KGHSH and CDR2 is LQKENI. In DNA form, the CDR3 reads TGTGCCAGCTCACCACGGGGGACGGTGGAAAAACTGTTTTTT. Translation: CASSPRGTVEKLFF.

Written as DNA, the CDR3 is TGCAGCGTTGTTGGGACAGGGGGCGCGGGACCAGATACGCAGTATTTT. It encodes CSVVGTGGAGPDTQYF. This chain joins TRBV29-1 and TRBJ2-3; 12 nucleotides align to TRBD1. J was trimmed by 4 bases and V by 4 bases; bases with no gene match: 9. The CDR3 spans 16 residues. From germline, CDR1 is SQVTM and CDR2 ANQGSEA.

The rearrangement joins TRBV5-1 to TRBJ1-1; D gene ambiguous. This CDR3 comprises 13 residues. V lost 4 bases and J lost 4, with 11 bases in between. Germline loops: CDR1 SGHRS, CDR2 YFSETQ. This CDR3 reads CASSPRAATEAFF. The CDR3 DNA reads TGCGCCAGCAGCCCCCGAGCCGCCACTGAAGCTTTCTTT. The variable domain in full, with the rest retrieved from reference TRBV5-1 and TRBJ1-1, is KAGVTQTPRYLIKTRGQQVTLSCSPISGHRSVSWYQQTPGQGLQFLFEYFSETQRNKGNFPGRFSGRQFSNSRSEMNVSTLELGDSALYLCASSPRAATEAFFGQGTRLTVV.